One sample yielded the 3 T cell receptor beta chains listed below, sequenced in a study of shared clonotypes between healthy human individuals. This table comes from immunoSEQ multiplex PCR, and its TCRdb copy is limited to in-frame clones, with some not included. The sample has about 960,000 clones, about 80% seen once. The sequencing input was memory CD4+ T cells sorted from blood. Stated subset: CD45RA-negative fraction. The receptors derive from a man aged 18 to 29 in good health.

V usage is TRBV9 and J usage is TRBJ2-4, with a weak D call TRBD2 (6 bases). This CDR3 has 14 residues. The germline CDR1 and CDR2 sequences are SGDLS and YYNGEE. Trimming stripped 0 bases from V and 6 bases from J, with 10 bases between. CDR3 protein: CASSVDGRRNIQYF. CDR3 sequence (DNA): TGTGCCAGCAGCGTAGACGGGAGAAGAAACATTCAGTACTTC.

CDR3 DNA: TGCGCCAGCAGCCAGGAAGGACAGCCTACAGATACGCAGTATTTT. Its protein is CASSQEGQPTDTQYF. The J gene is TRBJ2-3, the V gene TRBV4-3; perhaps TRBD1 as D (6 bases). This CDR3 is 15 amino acids long. Germline CDR1 LGHNA, CDR2 YSLEER. V was clipped by 3 bases and J by 3 bases, with 13 bases between them.

The genes are TRBV6-6 and TRBJ2-5, with D hard to call. Trimming removed 2 bases at V and 5 bases at J, with 9 bases between. The germline V gene has CDR1 MNHNY and CDR2 SVGAGI (reference sequence). CDR3 length: 13 amino acids. The CDR3 bases are TGTGCCAGCAGTTACACCACTGGGGAGACCCAGTACTTC. Its translation: CASSYTTGETQYF.